This T cell receptor (beta chain) is drawn from a study of memory CD4+ T cells and cytomegalovirus serostatus. Single viable CD3+CD4+CD8-CD45RO+ cells were sorted as the memory CD4+ T cells. Sequencing used immunoSEQ multiplex PCR; TCRdb keeps in-frame clones, though not all of them. The sample carries tens of thousands of clones, 75% to 85% recorded once. Germline V lookup: CDR1 LGHNA, CDR2 YNFKEQ. Between the trimmed V and J ends, which lost 0 bases and 6 bases, there was a span of 17 bases. The CDR3 consists of 16 residues. The receptor was derived from an adult in good health and CMV-seronegative. Sequencing used memory CD4+ T cells from blood. The genes are TRBV4-2 and TRBJ1-1; D is perhaps TRBD1 (5 bases). Written as DNA, the CDR3 is TGTGCCAGCAGCCAAGAGGTGGGGCTTGGGGGAGCTGAAGCTTTCTTT. Translated: CASSQEVGLGGAEAFF.